This TCR beta chain originates from a study of T-cell memory formation after mild COVID-19. Study in general: Clusters were largely donor specific.

General study findings and limits: The second-wave clones peaking on day 37 were not confirmed as SARS-CoV-2-specific. Contracting clones, day 15 to 85, had balanced CD4/CD8, and later expanders favored CD4+.

V was clipped by 2 bases and J by 7 bases, with 8 bases between them. Germline V CDR1 and CDR2: MGHRA, YSYEKL. The CDR3 has 13 amino acids. Via MiXCR, TCRdb re-called the 5' RACE reads, giving one row per CDR3 protein. The table has roughly 400,000 distinct CDR3 sequences, approximately 25% seen once; the top ten hold roughly 8.7%. This clonotype was seen a few times. No antigen is known for it. The sequenced sample was PBMCs or a T cell subset sorted from them (not recorded which). The origin of this receptor is an adult woman who had mild COVID-19 (a few samples of this study predate the infection). Cell type and time point are not known. This chain uses TRBV4-1 with TRBJ2-2; D is undetermined. CDR3 coding DNA: TGCGCCAGCAGCCAACCACTGAACGGGGAGCTGTTTTTT. It specifies CASSQPLNGELFF.